Listed here is a single T cell receptor (beta chain). This CDR3 has 14 amino acids. CDR1 is LGHNA and CDR2 is YNFKEQ in the germline V gene. V gave up 1 base and J gave up 4 bases, with 11 bases separating them. Only in-frame clones appear in the TCRdb table, and some are missing; sequencing was by immunoSEQ multiplex PCR. The sample yields 70,000 to 85,000 clones, over 80% seen once. The record originates from a study of technical replicates of blood from several donors. The V call is TRBV4-2, the J call TRBJ2-7, with D unclear. This sequence was found in a human donor in good health. Material: T cells isolated from PBMCs. The CDR3 region has the DNA TGTGCCAGCAGCCAAGTTCACGGAGATTACGAGCAGTACTTC. It yields the protein CASSQVHGDYEQYF.